This T cell receptor beta chain was found in a study of beta chain features in type 1 diabetes. Across the whole study: Cell yields, age and gender were similar between patients and healthy donors. Study-wide results and caveats: Shorter TCRB CDR3s, moderately but significantly so, marked every one of the four CD4+ subsets in Type 1 diabetes patients.

This clone was counted between two and nine times. No antigen is known for it. In germline, CDR1 is SGHTS, CDR2 YDEGEE. This CDR3 spans 12 amino acids. Trimming removed 4 bases from V and 6 bases from J, with 11 bases in between. The entirety of the isolated RNA underwent reverse transcription, so expressed TCRB transcripts were sequenced. Assay used: immunoSEQ multiplex PCR; TCRdb lists only in-frame clones, some missing. This sample has approximately 150,000 clones, with 9% found just once. Every donor provided one heparinised blood draw, which averaged about 116 mL. Sorting based on CD45RO/CCR7/CD25/CD127/CD95/CD27 separated CD4+ naive, central memory, regulatory and stem cell-like memory cells.

The source of this sequence is a man younger than 40 with type 1 diabetes. The chain has TRBV5-8 and TRBJ2-7; D not resolved. Sequencing was performed on central memory CD4+ T cells from blood. CDR3 in DNA: TGTGCCAGCAGCCCTCACGAGAGCGAGCAGTACTTC. Protein product: CASSPHESEQYF.